Listed below are T cell receptor beta chains from one sample, sequenced in a study of neurological immune-mediated disorders. One entry per CDR3 protein results from TCRdb running MiXCR on the 5' RACE reads. The sample shows tens of thousands of distinct CDR3 sequences, approximately 2.8% of them seen only once. Sequencing was performed on PBMCs. These receptors came from a woman under 40 with multiple sclerosis. Both conserved end residues are part of each CDR3. The D gene is left open where the match is weak. Size values are once, few and many counts, or a class for expanded clones, and some rows have none.

many	TRBD2	TRBJ2-7	TRBV7-2	CASSSGMGAGQYF	TGTGCCAGCAGTAGCGGGATGGGGGCCGGGCAGTACTTC
many	TRBD1	TRBJ1-4	TRBV7-2	CASSSKGGQWEKLFF	TGTGCCAGCAGCTCCAAAGGGGGCCAGTGGGAAAAACTGTTTTTT
many	TRBD1	TRBJ2-7	TRBV28	CASSLTGLWNEQYF	TGTGCCAGCAGCCTGACAGGGCTTTGGAACGAGCAGTACTTC
many	NA	TRBJ2-3	TRBV10-2	CASSEPDTQYF	TGCGCCAGCAGTGAGCCAGATACGCAGTATTTT
many	NA	TRBJ1-4	TRBV20-1	CSASNIGATNEKLFF	TGCAGTGCATCCAATATCGGGGCAACTAATGAAAAACTGTTTTTT
many	NA	TRBJ2-2	TRBV2	CASRPGSATGELFF	TGTGCCAGCAGACCGGGATCGGCGACCGGGGAGCTGTTTTTT
NA	NA	TRBJ1-5	TRBV29-1	CSVGEGHSNQPQHF	TGCAGCGTTGGCGAGGGCCATAGCAATCAGCCCCAGCATTTT
many	NA	TRBJ2-5	TRBV5-1	CASSLGGSEETQYF	TGCGCCAGCAGCTTGGGAGGTAGCGAAGAGACCCAGTACTTC
many	TRBD1	TRBJ1-2	TRBV2	CASRAGTGGGYGYTF	TGTGCCAGCAGGGCCGGGACAGGGGGAGGCTATGGCTACACCTTC
many	NA	TRBJ2-3	TRBV7-9	CASSSQGDTQYF	TGTGCCAGCAGCTCCCAGGGAGATACGCAGTATTTT
many	NA	TRBJ1-4	TRBV7-9	CASSPTDGTEKLFF	TGTGCCAGCAGCCCGACGGACGGGACTGAAAAACTGTTTTTT
few	NA	TRBJ1-2	TRBV6-5	CASSYGVNYGYTF	TGTGCCAGCAGTTACGGGGTCAACTATGGCTACACCTTC
many	TRBD2	TRBJ2-7	TRBV20-1	CSARAGGGLSEQYF	TGCAGTGCTCGGGCGGGAGGGGGGTTGAGCGAGCAGTACTTC
many	NA	TRBJ2-3	TRBV7-8	CASSTYGMNTDTQYF	TGTGCCAGCAGCACGTACGGGATGAACACAGATACGCAGTATTTT
many	NA	TRBJ1-2	TRBV5-1	CASRVVDGRPEDYGYTF	TGCGCCAGCAGGGTGGTAGACGGACGGCCGGAGGACTATGGCTACACCTTC
many	NA	TRBJ2-7	TRBV12-3/TRBV12-4	CASSPQTLYEQYF	TGTGCCAGCAGTCCGCAGACACTCTACGAGCAGTACTTC
many	NA	TRBJ2-5	TRBV3-1	CASSRRGPREETQYF	TGTGCCAGCAGCCGCCGGGGCCCTCGGGAGGAGACCCAGTACTTC
NA	TRBD2	TRBJ2-7	TRBV6-1	CASSPGLAGDEQYF	TGTGCCAGCAGTCCGGGACTAGCGGGAGACGAGCAGTACTTC
many	TRBD2	TRBJ2-1	TRBV20-1	CSAISGTSGTNEQFF	TGCAGTGCCATCTCCGGGACTAGCGGGACTAATGAGCAGTTCTTC
many	NA	TRBJ1-1	TRBV15	CATSKEGGAGNTEAFF	TGTGCCACCAGCAAAGAGGGGGGGGCTGGGAACACTGAAGCTTTCTTT
many	NA	TRBJ2-2	TRBV20-1	CSARPPGGELFF	TGCAGTGCCCGCCCGCCGGGCGGGGAGCTGTTTTTT
many	NA	TRBJ2-1	TRBV12-3/TRBV12-4	CASSSSSGTVNEQFF	TGTGCCAGCAGTTCCTCCTCCGGGACTGTCAATGAGCAGTTCTTC
many	TRBD2	TRBJ2-5	TRBV20-1	CSVEAGGETQYF	TGCAGTGTAGAGGCGGGAGGGGAGACCCAGTACTTC
many	NA	TRBJ2-1	TRBV10-2	CASRSGSSYNEQFF	TGCGCCAGCAGAAGCGGAAGCTCCTACAATGAGCAGTTCTTC
many	NA	TRBJ1-1	TRBV7-2	CASSSQVNTEAFF	TGTGCCAGCAGCTCTCAGGTTAACACTGAAGCTTTCTTT
many	NA	TRBJ1-1	TRBV3-1	CASSQEYRGQQKAFF	TGTGCCAGCAGCCAAGAATACCGGGGCCAGCAGAAAGCTTTCTTT
many	TRBD1	TRBJ1-5	TRBV5-1	CARKMTGAGQPQHF	TGCGCCAGGAAGATGACAGGGGCGGGTCAGCCCCAGCATTTT
few	NA	TRBJ2-2	TRBV4-3	CASRRGELFF	TGCGCCAGCAGACGCGGGGAGCTGTTTTTT
many	NA	TRBJ2-7	TRBV5-6	CASSYTGTYEQYF	TGTGCCAGCAGTTACACAGGGACCTACGAGCAGTACTTC
many	NA	TRBJ2-5	TRBV29-1	CSVSSGNQETQYF	TGCAGCGTTTCTTCGGGGAATCAAGAGACCCAGTACTTC
many	NA	TRBJ1-1	TRBV12-5	CASATHGGLGAVEAFF	TGTGCTAGTGCCACTCACGGAGGGTTAGGGGCCGTCGAAGCTTTCTTT
many	TRBD1	TRBJ2-7	TRBV20-1	CSARRDRGLYEQYF	TGCAGTGCTAGGCGGGACAGGGGGCTTTACGAGCAGTACTTC
many	NA	TRBJ1-3	TRBV24-1	CATSDSATGGNTIYF	TGTGCCACCAGTGATTCCGCGACTGGGGGAAACACCATATATTTT
many	TRBD2	TRBJ2-1	TRBV5-1	CASSRGLAGGFYNEQFF	TGCGCCAGCAGCCGGGGACTAGCGGGAGGCTTCTACAATGAGCAGTTCTTC
many	TRBD2	TRBJ2-2	TRBV5-1	CASSLALAGDTGELFF	TGCGCCAGCAGCTTGGCGTTAGCGGGGGACACCGGGGAGCTGTTTTTT
many	NA	TRBJ2-7	TRBV27	CASSFGTTYEQYF	TGTGCCAGCAGTTTCGGTACCACGTACGAGCAGTACTTC
few	NA	TRBJ2-2	TRBV10-1	CASSGRVGELFF	TGCGCCAGCAGTGGGAGGGTCGGGGAGCTGTTTTTT
many	NA	TRBJ2-3	TRBV28	CASSFGHRADTQYF	TGTGCCAGCAGTTTTGGACACCGGGCGGATACGCAGTATTTT
many	NA	TRBJ1-2	TRBV5-1	CASSLSTHGYTF	TGCGCCAGCAGCTTGTCCACGCACGGCTACACCTTC
NA	NA	TRBJ2-7	TRBV18	CASSLPGTNNYEQYF	TGTGCCAGCTCACTCCCCGGGACAAACAACTACGAGCAGTACTTC
many	NA	TRBJ2-5	TRBV20-1	CRRVGHQETQYF	TGCAGGCGTGTGGGGCACCAAGAGACCCAGTACTTC
many	NA	TRBJ1-5	TRBV7-8	CASSYNRENQPQHF	TGTGCCAGCAGCTACAACAGGGAGAATCAGCCCCAGCATTTT
many	TRBD2	TRBJ2-3	TRBV5-1	CASSSGLAASTDTQYF	TGCGCCAGCAGCTCCGGACTAGCGGCTAGCACAGATACGCAGTATTTT
many	TRBD2	TRBJ2-1	TRBV7-2	CASSQRTSGTEQFF	TGTGCCAGCAGCCAACGGACTAGCGGGACTGAGCAGTTCTTC
many	NA	TRBJ2-7	TRBV28	CASSPPGQQLGGQYF	TGTGCCAGCAGTCCACCGGGACAGCAGTTGGGGGGGCAGTACTTC
NA	TRBD2	TRBJ2-7	TRBV18	CASSPRTSGSSYEQYF	TGTGCCAGCTCACCTCGGACTAGCGGGAGCTCCTACGAGCAGTACTTC
many	NA	TRBJ1-1	TRBV5-1	CASNQDRMNTEAFF	TGCGCCAGCAACCAGGACAGAATGAACACTGAAGCTTTCTTT
many	TRBD1	TRBJ2-7	TRBV7-9	CASSQTGKEYEQYF	TGTGCCAGCAGTCAGACAGGGAAGGAGTACGAGCAGTACTTC
many	NA	TRBJ1-1	TRBV29-1	CSVDLTGLNTEAFF	TGCAGCGTTGATTTGACAGGTCTGAACACTGAAGCTTTCTTT
many	TRBD2	TRBJ2-1	TRBV3-1	CASSQLGRGTRVILGQFF	TGTGCCAGCAGCCAACTCGGCCGCGGGACTAGGGTGATTTTGGGACAGTTCTTC
many	NA	TRBJ2-7	TRBV7-9	CASSGETRPYDPQYF	TGTGCCAGCAGCGGCGAGACGAGACCCTACGATCCGCAGTACTTC
many	NA	TRBJ2-3	TRBV5-1	CASSTIRTQSTDTQYF	TGCGCCAGCAGCACCATAAGGACCCAAAGCACAGATACGCAGTATTTT